This T cell receptor beta chain was recorded in a study of blood T cells in healthy people across ages. Study-level findings and limits: Estimates drawn from one million T cells were deemed to understate diversity. Higher naive T cell percentage went strongly together with higher TCR beta diversity.

This clonotype was seen a few times. Its antigen remains unknown. Sample-barcoded 5' priming and a J-beta primer mix drove a second PCR of about 6 to 12 cycles. Every cDNA molecule bore a tag from a template-switch adaptor containing 12 random nucleotides. Researchers report that each sample yielded at least 2.5 million CDR3-containing paired-end reads. Each CDR3 protein is one row after TCRdb ran MiXCR on the 5' RACE reads. This sample has 800,000 to 950,000 distinct CDR3 sequences, with roughly 52% found just once. Germline V gives CDR1 LGHDT, CDR2 YNNKEL (reference sequence). The CDR3 totals 16 residues. V was pared by 0 bases and J by 0 bases, with 10 bases between.

The source material was blood. The sequence came from a young man in good health. The V gene is TRBV3-1, the J gene TRBJ2-3; D is possibly TRBD2 (6 bases). The CDR3 DNA follows: TGTGCCAGCAGCCAAGACCTAGCGTATAGCACAGATACGCAGTATTTT. Translated: CASSQDLAYSTDTQYF.